The 29 T cell receptor beta chains in this list originate from one sample, sequenced in a study of blood T cell repertoires in COVID-19. The data were produced by immunoSEQ multiplex PCR, yet TCRdb's version contains in-frame clones alone and is incomplete. This table holds approximately 71,000 clones, about 83% found once. Material for sequencing was peripheral blood. These receptors all come from a human donor in a cohort sampled during active COVID-19.

The chain links TRBV25-1 to TRBJ2-5, with TRBD1 matching over 7 bases. The CDR3 is 15 amino acids. Trimming at V came to 4 bases and at J to 1 base, leaving 6 bases not matched to a gene. Germline loops: CDR1 MGHDK, CDR2 SYGVNS. The CDR3 bases are TGTGCCAGCAGTGGTTACAGGGGCTCCCAAGAGACCCAGTACTTC. Translated: CASSGYRGSQETQYF.

This clone was found a few times. The V and J genes are TRBV29-1 and TRBJ2-1, with a possible D match to TRBD1 (5 bases). The CDR3 totals 15 residues. From germline, CDR1 is SQVTM and CDR2 ANQGSEA. Trimming removed 7 bases at V and 4 bases at J, with 20 bases between. CDR3 sequence (DNA): TGCAGCGGCCCAGACAGACCGACCTGGTACAATGAGCAGTTCTTC. Amino acid sequence: CSGPDRPTWYNEQFF.

The V gene is TRBV18, the J gene TRBJ1-1; no clear D. Trimming cost V 1 base and J 2 bases, with 8 bases left between them. The CDR3 is made up of 14 amino acids. Germline CDR1 is KGHSH and CDR2 is LQKENI. The CDR3 loop reads CASSPRQLNTEAFF. The CDR3 coding sequence is TGTGCCAGCTCACCACGACAACTTAACACTGAAGCTTTCTTT. Variable domain in full (rest from reference TRBV18 and TRBJ1-1): NAGVMQNPRHLVRRRGQEARLRCSPMKGHSHVYWYRQLPEEGLKFMVYLQKENIIDESGMPKERFSAEFPKEGPSILRIQQVVRGDSAAYFCASSPRQLNTEAFFGQGTRLTVV.

This chain uses TRBV28 with TRBJ2-1; D possibly corresponds to TRBD1 (5 bases). CDR1 and CDR2 from the germline V gene are MDHEN and SYDVKM. This CDR3 region has 15 residues. Trimming pared 3 bases from V and 8 bases from J, leaving 17 bases between. CDR3: CASSFGLTTRDEQFF. The CDR3 DNA follows: TGTGCCAGCAGTTTTGGGCTAACTACCAGGGATGAGCAGTTCTTC.

V usage is TRBV19 and J usage is TRBJ2-3; TRBD2 matches at 7 bases. The CDR3 is 15 residues long. V shed 6 bases and J 2 bases; nucleotides not matched to a gene: 8. Germline assignment: CDR1 LNHDA and CDR2 SQIVND (reference sequence). CDR3 sequence reads: CASRGRGEPTDTQYF. Written as DNA, the CDR3 is TGTGCCAGTAGAGGACGGGGGGAGCCCACAGATACGCAGTATTTT.

A single count supports this clone. The chain couples TRBV11-3 to TRBJ2-1, with 10 nucleotides matching TRBD1. Germline V gene lookup returns CDR1 SGHNT and CDR2 YENEEA. Trimming at V came to 5 bases and at J to 7 bases, leaving 5 bases not matched to a gene. CDR3 length equals 14 residues. CDR3 protein: CASSPRDRGNEQFF. The CDR3 DNA reads TGTGCCAGCAGCCCCCGGGACAGGGGAAATGAGCAGTTCTTC.

The chain employs TRBV18 and TRBJ2-7; 11 nucleotides match TRBD2. V shed 0 bases and J 8 bases; nucleotides not matched to a gene: 12. Germline CDR1 and CDR2: KGHSH and LQKENI. The CDR3 loop spans 17 amino acids. The CDR3 reads CASSPPTSGDLRDKQYF. CDR3 sequence (DNA): TGTGCCAGCTCACCACCGACTAGCGGGGATCTACGCGACAAGCAGTACTTC.

The gene calls are TRBV28 and TRBJ2-5; a weak D match, TRBD1 (6 bases). This CDR3 has 13 amino acids. Germline V gives CDR1 MDHEN, CDR2 SYDVKM. The V and J ends lost 7 bases and 5 bases respectively, with 14 bases between them. CDR3 sequence: CASTQGNEETQYF. The CDR3 region has the DNA TGTGCCAGCACCCAGGGGAACGAGGAGACCCAGTACTTC.

The table lists this clone with a few counts. CDR3 nucleotide sequence: TGTGCCAGCAGCACGACAGGGGATTCACCCCTCCACTTT. It translates to CASSTTGDSPLHF. The genes are TRBV5-4 and TRBJ1-6; 8 nucleotides agree with TRBD1. Unmatched junction bases numbered 2, after V lost 4 bases and J lost 8 bases. The CDR3 spans 13 residues. CDR1 is SGHNT, CDR2 YYREEE, per germline (reference sequence).

V usage is TRBV7-8 and J usage is TRBJ2-7; 9 nucleotides line up with TRBD1. The CDR3 is 15 residues long. Looked up from germline, CDR1 is SGHVS and CDR2 is FQNEAQ. V was clipped by 5 bases and J by 2 bases; unmatched bases: 7. Here the CDR3 reads CASSHPRDRAYEQYF. The CDR3 DNA is TGTGCCAGCAGCCATCCCCGGGACAGGGCCTACGAGCAGTACTTC.

The chain combines TRBV10-3 with TRBJ2-7; tentatively, D is TRBD1 (6 bases). This CDR3 has 13 residues. The germline CDR1 and CDR2 sequences are ENHRY and SYGVKD. V was pared by 2 bases and J by 7 bases, with 12 bases between. The CDR3 is CAISEGGGGEQYF. CDR3 coding DNA: TGTGCCATCAGTGAGGGGGGCGGAGGAGAGCAGTACTTC.

This clone was detected only once. The chain is built from TRBV6-2 or TRBV6-3 and TRBJ1-2; D gene unclear. V lost 0 bases and J 8 bases, leaving 7 bases between the germline ends. The CDR3 length is 12 residues. CDR1 MNHEY and CDR2 SVGEGT come from the germline V gene. The CDR3 protein is CASSYSTGGYTF. In DNA, the CDR3 is TGTGCCAGCAGTTACTCGACTGGGGGCTACACCTTC.

This clone was seen only a few times. V and J are TRBV7-8 and TRBJ2-5, with 8 bases identical to TRBD1. The CDR3 is made up of 14 amino acids. The trim removed 5 bases at V and 2 bases at J, leaving 4 bases unmatched. Germline-derived CDR1 and CDR2 are SGHVS and FQNEAQ. CDR3 loop: CASSLGTGQETQYF. The CDR3 DNA follows: TGTGCCAGCAGCCTCGGGACAGGTCAAGAGACCCAGTACTTC.

The chain couples TRBV14 to TRBJ2-6; the match to TRBD1 covers 10 bases. The V segment lost 6 bases and the J segment 4 bases; nucleotides outside the gene matches: 12. The CDR3 runs 18 residues. Germline CDR1 reads SGHDN; CDR2 reads FVKESK. CDR3 residues: CASRPGTGVPMGANVLTF. DNA of the CDR3: TGTGCCAGCAGGCCCGGGACAGGGGTCCCTATGGGGGCCAACGTCCTGACTTTC.

The chain recombines TRBV27 with TRBJ2-5; 8 nucleotides line up with TRBD2. Germline lookup yields CDR1 MNHEY and CDR2 SMNVEV (reference sequence). This CDR3 region has 15 residues. With V trimmed by 6 bases and J by 4 bases, 10 bases remained unmatched. CDR3 in amino acids: CASSQGSLAGETQYF. CDR3 sequence (DNA): TGTGCCAGCAGCCAAGGGAGTCTAGCGGGAGAGACCCAGTACTTC.

The chain combines TRBV3-1 (or the pseudogene TRBV3-2) with TRBJ1-2, with 7 bases that match TRBD1. The CDR3 has 15 amino acids. V shed 1 base and J 8 bases; nucleotides not matched to a gene: 10. Germline V lookup: CDR1 LGHDT, CDR2 YNNKEL (reference sequence). DNA of the CDR3: TGTGCCAGCAGCCAAGGACAGGGCTCTGGGGAAGGCTACACCTTC. This sequence encodes CASSQGQGSGEGYTF.

The chain recombines TRBV5-1 with TRBJ2-5; D perhaps matches TRBD1 (6 bases). The CDR3 extends over 15 amino acids. Trimming cost V 0 bases and J 1 base, with 10 bases left between them. The V gene's germline CDR1 is SGHRS and CDR2 YFSETQ. The CDR3, as DNA: TGCGCCAGCAGCTTGGGGGGACAACGCCAAGAGACCCAGTACTTC. Its protein is CASSLGGQRQETQYF.

The chain uses TRBV19 and TRBJ1-4; D is possibly TRBD1 (6 bases). This CDR3 has 14 residues. The ends were cut back, 8 bases at V and 7 bases at J, with 17 bases in the middle. The germline gives CDR1 LNHDA, CDR2 SQIVND (reference sequence). The DNA for the CDR3 is TGTGCCAGTGGCAACAGGGTTTTATCTGAAAAACTGTTTTTT. This codes for CASGNRVLSEKLFF. The complete variable domain, with remaining parts taken from reference TRBV19 and TRBJ1-4, reads DGGITQSPKYLFRKEGQNVTLSCEQNLNHDAMYWYRQDPGQGLRLIYYSQIVNDFQKGDIAEGYSVSREKKESFPLTVTSAQKNPTAFYLCASGNRVLSEKLFFGSGTQLSVL.

The chain is built from TRBV19 and TRBJ1-5; D call uncertain. CDR1 is LNHDA and CDR2 is SQIVND in the germline V gene (reference sequence). V lost 4 bases and J 3 bases, leaving 7 bases between the germline ends. The CDR3 runs to 13 residues. CDR3 sequence: CASSTTDNQPQHF. The DNA of the CDR3 is TGTGCCAGTAGTACGACTGACAATCAGCCCCAGCATTTT.

The chain is built from TRBV7-8 and TRBJ2-5; D possibly corresponds to TRBD2 (5 bases). Deletions cut 5 bases from V and 2 bases from J, with 12 bases between. Per germline, CDR1 SGHVS and CDR2 FQNEAQ. The CDR3 is made up of 14 amino acids. This CDR3 is CASSPRRTQETQYF. The CDR3 DNA is TGTGCCAGCAGCCCACGACGGACTCAAGAGACCCAGTACTTC.

This chain uses TRBV5-4 with TRBJ2-1; TRBD2 matches 9 bases. Looked up from germline, CDR1 is SGHNT and CDR2 is YYREEE (reference sequence). The CDR3 covers 17 residues. V shed 4 bases and J 0 bases; nucleotides not matched to a gene: 8. CDR3 residues: CASSRDPLAGSYNEQFF. The CDR3 region has the DNA TGTGCCAGCAGCCGGGATCCACTAGCGGGCTCCTACAATGAGCAGTTCTTC.

The chain combines TRBV3-1 (or the pseudogene TRBV3-2) with TRBJ2-2, with 7 bases fitting TRBD1. V dropped 0 bases and J dropped 4; count of bases not matched to a gene: 8. This CDR3 is 17 amino acids long. Germline CDR1 reads LGHDT; CDR2 reads YNNKEL (reference sequence). The CDR3 loop is CASSQDKGQKFTGELFF. As DNA, the CDR3 is TGTGCCAGCAGCCAAGATAAGGGACAGAAATTCACCGGGGAGCTGTTTTTT.

The chain employs TRBV14 and TRBJ2-1; perhaps TRBD2 as D (5 bases). This CDR3 has 13 residues. CDR1 is SGHDN and CDR2 is FVKESK in the germline V gene. Between the trimmed V and J ends, which lost 4 bases and 9 bases, there was a span of 13 bases. CDR3 amino acids: CASSPTPGSEQFF. The CDR3 region has the DNA TGTGCCAGCAGCCCAACCCCTGGGAGTGAGCAGTTCTTC.

V usage is TRBV27 and J usage is TRBJ2-6; D gene uncertain. V was clipped by 5 bases and J by 0 bases, with 5 bases between them. Germline assignment: CDR1 MNHEY and CDR2 SMNVEV (reference sequence). This CDR3 is 14 amino acids long. The DNA for the CDR3 is TGTGCCAGCAGTCAACTCTCTGGGGCCAACGTCCTGACTTTC. This sequence encodes CASSQLSGANVLTF.

This clone turned up a few times. The chain links TRBV19 to TRBJ1-3; no clear D gene. Trimming removed 6 bases from V and 5 bases from J, with 8 bases in between. Germline CDR1 and CDR2: LNHDA and SQIVND (reference sequence). The CDR3 contains 12 residues. CDR3 DNA: TGTGCCAGTAGCCAGGTCCGAAACACCATATATTTT. This translates into CASSQVRNTIYF. Supplemented by reference TRBV19 and TRBJ1-3, the full variable domain reads DGGITQSPKYLFRKEGQNVTLSCEQNLNHDAMYWYRQDPGQGLRLIYYSQIVNDFQKGDIAEGYSVSREKKESFPLTVTSAQKNPTAFYLCASSQVRNTIYFGEGSWLTVV.

The chain is built from TRBV5-6 and TRBJ2-5; D possibly corresponds to TRBD1 (6 bases). This CDR3 has 14 residues. Trimming stripped 3 bases from V and 2 bases from J, with 11 bases between. Germline CDR1 reads SGHDT; CDR2 reads YYEEEE. The CDR3 loop is CASSYSGTQETQYF. The CDR3 coding sequence is TGTGCCAGCAGCTATTCCGGGACACAAGAGACCCAGTACTTC.

CDR3 protein: CASSAGTDANTQYF. The DNA of the CDR3 is TGTGCCAGCAGCGCAGGGACAGACGCAAATACGCAGTATTTT. The chain combines TRBV9 with TRBJ2-3, with TRBD1 identical over 7 bases. The CDR3 runs to 14 residues. The ends lost 3 bases at V and 7 bases at J; junction bases unmatched: 8. Germline V gene sequence: CDR1 SGDLS, CDR2 YYNGEE.

This clone came up once. The V and J genes are TRBV6-5 and TRBJ2-3, with TRBD2 identical over 12 bases. The CDR3 spans 15 residues. Germline CDR1 and CDR2: MNHEY and SVGAGI. V was pared by 5 bases and J by 3 bases, with 3 bases of the junction left unmatched. CDR3 bases: TGTGCCAGCAGTCTAGCGGGGGGGCTAACAGATACGCAGTATTTT. Translating gives CASSLAGGLTDTQYF.

This clone was recorded a few times. The V and J genes are TRBV7-2 and TRBJ2-2; 9 nucleotides line up with TRBD1. J was trimmed by 4 bases and V by 2 bases; bases with no gene match: 5. The CDR3 has 16 residues. From germline, CDR1 is SGHTA and CDR2 FQGNSA. CDR3 amino acids: CASSLWDRAPTGELFF. CDR3 DNA sequence: TGTGCCAGCAGCTTATGGGACAGGGCTCCCACCGGGGAGCTGTTTTTT.